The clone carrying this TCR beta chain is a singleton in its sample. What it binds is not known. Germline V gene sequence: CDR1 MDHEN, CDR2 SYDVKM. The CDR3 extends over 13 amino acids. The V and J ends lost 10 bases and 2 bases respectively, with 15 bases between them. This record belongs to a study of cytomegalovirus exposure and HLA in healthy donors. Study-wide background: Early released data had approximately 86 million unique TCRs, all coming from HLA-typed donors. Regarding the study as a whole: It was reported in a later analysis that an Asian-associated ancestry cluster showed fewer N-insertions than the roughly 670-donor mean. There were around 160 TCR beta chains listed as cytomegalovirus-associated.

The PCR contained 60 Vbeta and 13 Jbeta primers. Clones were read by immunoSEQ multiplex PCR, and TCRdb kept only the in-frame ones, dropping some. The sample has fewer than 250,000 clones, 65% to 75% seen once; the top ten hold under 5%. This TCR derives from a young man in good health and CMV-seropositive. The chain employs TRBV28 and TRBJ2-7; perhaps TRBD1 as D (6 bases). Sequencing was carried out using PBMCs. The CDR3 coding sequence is TGTGCCATCCAGGACAGCCAAACCTACGAGCAGTACTTC. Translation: CAIQDSQTYEQYF. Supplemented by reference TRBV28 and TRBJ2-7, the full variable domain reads DVKVTQSSRYLVKRTGEKVFLECVQDMDHENMFWYRQDPGLGLRLIYFSYDVKMKEKGDIPEGYSVSREKKERFSLILESASTNQTSMYLCAIQDSQTYEQYFGPGTRLTVT.